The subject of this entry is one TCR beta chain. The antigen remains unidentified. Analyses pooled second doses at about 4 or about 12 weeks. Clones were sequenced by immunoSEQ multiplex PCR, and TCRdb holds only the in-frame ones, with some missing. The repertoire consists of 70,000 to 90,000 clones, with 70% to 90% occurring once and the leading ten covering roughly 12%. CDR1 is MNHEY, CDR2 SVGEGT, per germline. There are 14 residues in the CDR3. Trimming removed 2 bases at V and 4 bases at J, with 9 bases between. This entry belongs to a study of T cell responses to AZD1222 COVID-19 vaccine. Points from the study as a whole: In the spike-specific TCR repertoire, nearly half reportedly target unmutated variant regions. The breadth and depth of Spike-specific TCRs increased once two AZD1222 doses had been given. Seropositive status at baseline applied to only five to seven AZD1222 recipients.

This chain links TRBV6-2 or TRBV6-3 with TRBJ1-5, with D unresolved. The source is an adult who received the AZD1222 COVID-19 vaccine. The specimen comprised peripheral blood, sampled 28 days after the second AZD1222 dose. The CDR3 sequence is CASSYSRQNQPQHF. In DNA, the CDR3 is TGTGCCAGCAGTTACAGTCGCCAGAATCAGCCCCAGCATTTT.